This T cell receptor beta chain is from a study of control samples from healthy donors and cancer patients. Using immunoSEQ multiplex PCR, the repertoire was profiled, and TCRdb retains in-frame clones only, with some absent. The data contain fewer than 95,000 clones, over 80% of them singletons. Germline V CDR1 and CDR2: MDHEN, SYDVKM. With 5 bases removed from V and 1 base from J, the gap between germline ends came to 11 bases. The CDR3 totals 14 residues. The sequence derives from a man under 40 in good health. The rearrangement uses TRBV28 and TRBJ1-1, with D possibly being TRBD1 (5 bases). What was sequenced was blood. This CDR3 reads CASSPNTGNTEAFF. CDR3 nucleotide sequence: TGTGCCAGCAGTCCAAACACAGGGAACACTGAAGCTTTCTTT.